This T cell receptor (beta chain) was obtained from a study of blood T cell repertoires in COVID-19. Libraries were prepared by immunoSEQ multiplex PCR; TCRdb keeps only in-frame clonotypes and omits some of them. Of about 200,000 clones listed, approximately 80% are singletons. The CDR3 is made up of 15 amino acids. The source is a woman over 75 with acute or convalescent COVID-19. This chain connects TRBV21-1 to TRBJ2-2; TRBD2, the table's D call, lacks a check against the DNA. TRBV21-1 is tagged as a pseudogene. What was sequenced was peripheral blood. This chain's CDR3 is CASSGLAGVRGELFF. For the CDR3, the DNA is TGTGCCAGCAGCGGACTAGCGGGGGTGAGAGGGGAGCTGTTTTTT.